This TCR beta chain stems from a study of T cells in Graves' hyperthyroidism and ophthalmopathy. About the study: The authors collected peripheral blood at initial diagnosis, before any treatment.

What was amplified from RNA transcripts were TCR beta CDR3 regions. Carried out on the TCR CDR3, a first-round RT-PCR used the HTBI primer set. TCRdb fed the multiplex PCR reads into MiXCR, producing one record per CDR3 protein. The sample records approximately 510,000 distinct CDR3 sequences, 20% to 25% being singletons. This CDR3 comprises 14 residues. The V end was cut by 4 bases, the J end by 2 bases, with 12 bases between. The V gene's germline CDR1 is MDHEN and CDR2 SYDVKM. This clonotype has ten or more counts. The PBMCs studied were ones that came from 8.5 to 10 ml fresh peripheral blood. Sequencing used blood. The chain couples TRBV28 to TRBJ2-7; TRBD1 might be the D (5 bases). This sequence originates from a man aged 18 to 29 with Graves' hyperthyroidism. CDR3 amino acids: CASSYTGAPYEQYF. In DNA, the CDR3 is TGTGCCAGCAGTTACACAGGAGCCCCCTACGAGCAGTACTTC.